This T cell receptor (beta chain) emerged from a study of cytomegalovirus exposure and HLA in healthy donors. Per the germline V gene, CDR1 is SGHVS and CDR2 is FQNEAQ. The CDR3 is 15 amino acids. V shed 1 base and J shed 2 bases, with 10 bases lying between them. Assay used: immunoSEQ multiplex PCR; TCRdb lists only in-frame clones, some missing. Among approximately 65,000 clones, roughly 97% were seen once, and the ten largest hold approximately 2.5%. This receptor was identified in a man aged 18 to 30 in good health and CMV-seronegative. Sequencing was done on a sample of PBMCs. The genes are TRBV7-8 and TRBJ2-3; D might be TRBD2 (6 bases). CDR3 DNA sequence: TGTGCCAGCAGCTTAGGGGCGGGAACCACAGATACGCAGTATTTT. This encodes CASSLGAGTTDTQYF.